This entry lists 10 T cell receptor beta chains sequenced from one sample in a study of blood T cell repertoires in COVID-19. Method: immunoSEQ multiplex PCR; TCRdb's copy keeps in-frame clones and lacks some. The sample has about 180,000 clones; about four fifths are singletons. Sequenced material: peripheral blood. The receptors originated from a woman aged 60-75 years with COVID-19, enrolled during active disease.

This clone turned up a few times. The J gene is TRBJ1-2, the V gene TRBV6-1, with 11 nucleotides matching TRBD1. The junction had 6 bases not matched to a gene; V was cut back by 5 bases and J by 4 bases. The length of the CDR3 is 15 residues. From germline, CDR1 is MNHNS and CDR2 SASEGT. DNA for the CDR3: TGTGCCAGCAGTTCTGGACAGGGGGCGATCTATGGCTACACCTTC. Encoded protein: CASSSGQGAIYGYTF.

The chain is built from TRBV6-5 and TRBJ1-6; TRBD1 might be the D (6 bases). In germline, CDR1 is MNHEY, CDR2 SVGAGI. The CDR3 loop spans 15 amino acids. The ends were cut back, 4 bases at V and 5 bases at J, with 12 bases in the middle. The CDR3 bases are TGTGCCAGCAGTTCCCGGACAGCGAATAATTCACCCCTCCACTTT. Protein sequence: CASSSRTANNSPLHF.

This CDR3 reads CASSPTGGRTGTQYF. CDR3 nucleotide sequence: TGTGCCAGCAGCCCCACGGGGGGGCGGACGGGGACCCAGTACTTC. This chain connects TRBV9 to TRBJ2-5; TRBD2 matches 8 bases. Trimming removed 4 bases from V and 7 bases from J; junction bases left unmatched: 12. The CDR3 spans 15 residues. Germline values: CDR1 SGDLS, CDR2 YYNGEE.

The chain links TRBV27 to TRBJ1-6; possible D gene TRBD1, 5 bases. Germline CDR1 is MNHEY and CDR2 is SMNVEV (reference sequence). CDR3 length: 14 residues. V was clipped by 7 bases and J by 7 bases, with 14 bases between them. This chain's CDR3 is CASTGGSFNSPLHF. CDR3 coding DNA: TGTGCCAGCACCGGGGGGAGCTTCAATTCACCCCTCCACTTT.

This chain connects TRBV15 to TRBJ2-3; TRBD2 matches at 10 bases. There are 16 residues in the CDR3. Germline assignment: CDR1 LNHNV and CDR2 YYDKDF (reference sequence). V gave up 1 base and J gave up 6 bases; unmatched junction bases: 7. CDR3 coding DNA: TGTGCCACCAGCAGAGTAGCGGGGGGTCTCCGGGATACGCAGTATTTT. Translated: CATSRVAGGLRDTQYF.

CDR3 in amino acids: CASSPPRLAGSGGGEQYF. CDR3 nucleotide sequence: TGTGCCAGCAGCCCACCCCGACTAGCGGGATCTGGTGGCGGCGAGCAGTACTTC. The gene calls are TRBV5-4 and TRBJ2-7, with 11 bases matching TRBD2. This CDR3 has 18 residues. The V gene's germline CDR1 is SGHNT and CDR2 YYREEE (reference sequence). V gave up 4 bases and J gave up 6 bases; unmatched junction bases: 18.

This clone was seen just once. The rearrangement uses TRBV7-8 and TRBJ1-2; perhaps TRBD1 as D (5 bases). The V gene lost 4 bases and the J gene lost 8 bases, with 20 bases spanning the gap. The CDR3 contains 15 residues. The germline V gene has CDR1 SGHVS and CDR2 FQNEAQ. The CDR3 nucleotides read TGTGCCAGCAGCTCGGATTGGGGGGTCGGGAACGGCTACACCTTC. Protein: CASSSDWGVGNGYTF.

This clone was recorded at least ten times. CDR3 protein: CASSPAGDTEAFF. Here the CDR3 DNA reads TGCGCCAGCAGCCCAGCGGGGGACACTGAAGCTTTCTTT. The chain links TRBV5-1 to TRBJ1-1; D might be TRBD1 (5 bases). Germline CDR1 is SGHRS and CDR2 is YFSETQ. This CDR3 spans 13 amino acids. V was trimmed by 4 bases and J by 3 bases, leaving 10 bases between them.

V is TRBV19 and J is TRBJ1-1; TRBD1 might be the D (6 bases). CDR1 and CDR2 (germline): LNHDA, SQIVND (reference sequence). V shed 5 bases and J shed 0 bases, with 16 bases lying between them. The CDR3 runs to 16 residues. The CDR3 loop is CASSALSGHLNTEAFF. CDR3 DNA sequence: TGTGCCAGTAGTGCCCTTTCGGGACACCTGAACACTGAAGCTTTCTTT.

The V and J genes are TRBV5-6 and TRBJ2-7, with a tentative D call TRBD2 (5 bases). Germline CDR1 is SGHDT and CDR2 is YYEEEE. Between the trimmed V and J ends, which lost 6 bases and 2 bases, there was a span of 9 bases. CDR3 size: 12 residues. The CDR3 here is CASTRGAYEQYF. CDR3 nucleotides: TGTGCCAGCACCCGGGGAGCCTACGAGCAGTACTTC.